These 29 T cell receptor beta chains came from one sample sequenced in a study of radiation and T cells in renal cell carcinoma. Data came from immunoSEQ multiplex PCR; TCRdb stores just in-frame clones and leaves some out. The sample shows about 150,000 clones, 88% of them seen only once. The time point is: baseline pretreatment blood. Noted treatment: 15 Gy SBRT to primary tumor, nephrectomy 4 weeks later. The sample consisted of blood, taken from a patient whose treatment included radiotherapy and nephrectomy. The receptors were gathered from a woman in her sixties or seventies with renal cell carcinoma.

V usage is TRBV28 and J usage is TRBJ2-2; D is unresolved. There are 14 residues in the CDR3. Germline CDR1 is MDHEN and CDR2 is SYDVKM. Trimming stripped 2 bases from V and 6 bases from J, with 10 bases between. DNA of the CDR3: TGTGCCAGCAGTTTAGTCCCTCTGGCCGGGGAGCTGTTTTTT. This translates into CASSLVPLAGELFF.

The chain combines TRBV5-1 with TRBJ2-7, with 12 bases fitting TRBD1. Trimming took 3 bases from V and 5 from J; bases not matched to a gene: 3. CDR1 and CDR2 from the germline V gene are SGHRS and YFSETQ. The CDR3 sequence is 14 residues long. The CDR3 loop is CASSSGTGGHEQYF. The CDR3 DNA sequence: TGCGCCAGCAGCTCCGGGACAGGGGGCCACGAGCAGTACTTC.

A note on this clone: This sample also contains other DNA sequences that code for the same CDR3. This rearrangement joins TRBV9 to TRBJ2-7; TRBD1 aligns across 9 bases. The V gene's germline CDR1 is SGDLS and CDR2 YYNGEE. With V trimmed by 1 base and J by 2 bases, 1 base remained unmatched. The CDR3 sequence is 14 residues long. The CDR3 region is CASSVRQGAYEQYF. In nucleotides, the CDR3 is TGTGCCAGCAGCGTAAGACAGGGGGCCTACGAGCAGTACTTC. The full variable domain, completed using reference TRBV9 and TRBJ2-7, is DSGVTQTPKHLITATGQRVTLRCSPRSGDLSVYWYQQSLDQGLQFLIQYYNGEERAKGNILERFSAQQFPDLHSELNLSSLELGDSALYFCASSVRQGAYEQYFGPGTRLTVT.

The chain is built from TRBV2 and TRBJ1-2; D might be TRBD1 (5 bases). The CDR3 runs 14 residues. V shed 6 bases and J shed 7 bases, with 18 bases lying between them. Germline V CDR1 and CDR2: SNHLY, FYNNEI. CDR3 residues: CASSGKSQGSGYTF. The CDR3 DNA is TGTGCCAGCAGCGGAAAAAGCCAGGGTTCTGGCTACACCTTC.

This clone appeared once. The chain uses TRBV4-2 and TRBJ1-3; D may be TRBD1 (5 bases). V was shortened by 3 bases and J by 4 bases, with 16 bases between the two germline ends. This CDR3 is built from 16 residues. CDR1 is LGHNA, CDR2 YNFKEQ, per germline. In nucleotides, the CDR3 is TGTGCCAGCAGCCATGCCCTCGGGGCAGGCGGAAACACCATATATTTT. Protein product: CASSHALGAGGNTIYF.

This clone was recorded a few times. The chain recombines TRBV7-9 with TRBJ2-7; D gene ambiguous. From germline, CDR1 is SEHNR and CDR2 FQNEAQ (reference sequence). The CDR3 extends over 13 amino acids. V lost 7 bases and J lost 2, with 12 bases in between. For the CDR3, the DNA is TGTGCCAGCAATGGGGATTCACCCTACGAGCAGTACTTC. It codes for CASNGDSPYEQYF. Full variable domain (rest looked up from reference TRBV7-9 and TRBJ2-7): DTGVSQNPRHKITKRGQNVTFRCDPISEHNRLYWYRQTLGQGPEFLTYFQNEAQLEKSRLLSDRFSAERPKGSFSTLEIQRTEQGDSAMYLCASNGDSPYEQYFGPGTRLTVT.

The genes are TRBV11-2 and TRBJ1-1; TRBD1 is a possible D gene (6 bases). The CDR3 has 13 residues. The germline CDR1 and CDR2 sequences are SGHAT and FQNNGV. With 4 bases removed from V and 11 bases from J, the gap between germline ends came to 17 bases. The CDR3 here is CASSSSAGAAAFF. Written as DNA, the CDR3 is TGTGCCAGCAGCTCTTCGGCGGGGGCGGCGGCTTTCTTT.

The V call is TRBV19, the J call TRBJ1-1; 9 bases align to TRBD1. Germline V CDR1 and CDR2: LNHDA, SQIVND (reference sequence). This CDR3 spans 14 amino acids. With V trimmed by 4 bases and J by 5 bases, 5 bases remained unmatched. CDR3: CASSTTDRGTEAFF. As DNA, the CDR3 is TGTGCCAGTAGTACCACCGACAGGGGGACTGAAGCTTTCTTT.

The chain has TRBV14 and TRBJ1-1; a weak D match, TRBD1 (6 bases). CDR3 length: 14 amino acids. CDR1 and CDR2 (germline): SGHDN, FVKESK. Trimming removed 1 base at V and 4 bases at J, with 10 bases between. CDR3 sequence: CASSQVLGGTEAFF. Here the CDR3 DNA reads TGTGCCAGCAGCCAAGTATTAGGGGGCACTGAAGCTTTCTTT. Based on the CDR3 plus reference TRBV14 and TRBJ1-1, the full variable domain is EAGVTQFPSHSVIEKGQTVTLRCDPISGHDNLYWYRRVMGKEIKFLLHFVKESKQDESGMPNNRFLAERTGGTYSTLKVQPAELEDSGVYFCASSQVLGGTEAFFGQGTRLTVV.

The chain combines TRBV7-2 with TRBJ1-1; 10 bases are a match to TRBD1. V trimming: 1 base; J trimming: 5 bases; junction bases outside the gene matches: 4. Germline V gives CDR1 SGHTA, CDR2 FQGNSA. This CDR3 region has 15 residues. CDR3 protein: CASSLGDRGGTEAFF. The CDR3 DNA follows: TGTGCCAGCAGCTTAGGGGACAGGGGTGGGACTGAAGCTTTCTTT.

The rearrangement links TRBV30 to TRBJ1-2; TRBD1 agrees at 11 bases. J lost 8 bases, V lost 1 base, and 3 bases had no gene match. Germline V gene sequence: CDR1 GTSNPN, CDR2 SVGIG (reference sequence). The CDR3 is made up of 13 amino acids. The CDR3 DNA sequence: TGTGCCTGGAGTGGGGACAGGGGGAAAGGCTACACCTTC. This sequence encodes CAWSGDRGKGYTF.

V and J are TRBV5-1 and TRBJ2-1; the D gene is possibly TRBD2 (6 bases). CDR1 is SGHRS and CDR2 is YFSETQ in the germline V gene. CDR3 length: 15 residues. The germline V and J ends were trimmed by 4 bases and 1 base, with 12 bases remaining between them. The CDR3 nucleotides are TGCGCCAGCAGCCCCGGGACTCAATCCTACAATGAGCAGTTCTTC. It codes for CASSPGTQSYNEQFF.

This rearrangement joins TRBV19 to TRBJ1-5; the D gene is possibly TRBD1 (6 bases). Trimming removed 4 bases from V and 4 bases from J, with 11 bases in between. The CDR3 is made up of 14 amino acids. Germline CDR1 reads LNHDA; CDR2 reads SQIVND (reference sequence). This CDR3 is CASSRGASNQPQHF. CDR3 coding DNA: TGTGCCAGTAGTAGGGGGGCAAGTAATCAGCCCCAGCATTTT.

The chain couples TRBV25-1 to TRBJ1-3; D perhaps matches TRBD1 (5 bases). The V gene's germline CDR1 is MGHDK and CDR2 SYGVNS. This CDR3 spans 15 amino acids. V lost 3 bases and J 4 bases, leaving 13 bases between the germline ends. CDR3 sequence reads: CASSDAGIAGNTIYF. CDR3 DNA: TGTGCCAGCAGTGACGCAGGGATCGCGGGAAACACCATATATTTT.

The rearrangement uses TRBV2 and TRBJ2-2; 7 bases are a match to TRBD2. The CDR3 consists of 15 residues. Germline V CDR1 and CDR2: SNHLY, FYNNEI. Trimming at V came to 3 bases and at J to 0 bases, leaving 1 base not matched to a gene. This chain's CDR3 is CASSESGANTGELFF. Written as DNA, the CDR3 is TGTGCCAGCAGTGAGAGCGGGGCGAACACCGGGGAGCTGTTTTTT.

This chain connects TRBV19 to TRBJ2-2; 10 bases fit TRBD1. The ends lost 3 bases at V and 4 bases at J; junction bases unmatched: 5. The CDR3 extends over 16 amino acids. Germline V gene data show CDR1 as LNHDA and CDR2 as SQIVND (reference sequence). CDR3 nucleotides: TGTGCCAGTAGTATTGGGACAGGGGCGCCCACCGGGGAGCTGTTTTTT. Its translation is CASSIGTGAPTGELFF.

This chain joins TRBV7-8 and TRBJ1-2; D not certain. The CDR3 is made up of 14 amino acids. CDR1 is SGHVS and CDR2 is FQNEAQ in the germline V gene. V shed 2 bases and J shed 4 bases, with 11 bases lying between them. The CDR3 is CASSLSEVGYGYTF. For the CDR3, the DNA is TGTGCCAGCAGCTTAAGTGAAGTGGGCTATGGCTACACCTTC.

V is TRBV7-9 and J is TRBJ2-5; TRBD2 matches 7 bases. The CDR3 totals 15 residues. Germline CDR1 is SEHNR and CDR2 is FQNEAQ (reference sequence). V was clipped by 2 bases and J by 4 bases; unmatched bases: 7. CDR3 bases: TGTGCCAGCAGCTTATCTTCTGCGGGGGTAGAGACCCAGTACTTC. Translation gives CASSLSSAGVETQYF.

The V gene is TRBV13, the J gene TRBJ2-5, with D possibly matching TRBD1 (7 bases). V was pared by 0 bases and J by 0 bases, with 8 bases between. This CDR3 comprises 15 residues. Looked up from germline, CDR1 is PRHDT and CDR2 is FYEKMQ (reference sequence). The CDR3 sequence is CASSLGRGDQETQYF. The CDR3 nucleotides are TGTGCCAGCAGCTTAGGCAGGGGGGACCAAGAGACCCAGTACTTC. The full variable domain, completed using reference TRBV13 and TRBJ2-5, is AAGVIQSPRHLIKEKRETATLKCYPIPRHDTVYWYQQGPGQDPQFLISFYEKMQSDKGSIPDRFSAQQFSDYHSELNMSSLELGDSALYFCASSLGRGDQETQYFGPGTRLLVL.

The J gene is TRBJ2-7, the V gene TRBV5-1; 14 bases match TRBD2. This CDR3 has 17 amino acids. J was trimmed by 1 base and V by 2 bases; bases with no gene match: 5. Germline V CDR1 and CDR2: SGHRS, YFSETQ. CDR3 in amino acids: CASSLLGLAGGSYEQYF. CDR3 nucleotides: TGCGCCAGCAGCTTACTTGGACTAGCGGGGGGTTCCTACGAGCAGTACTTC.

The V call is TRBV13, the J call TRBJ2-7; the D call may be TRBD1 or TRBD2 (5 bases each). Deletions cut 4 bases from V and 4 bases from J, with 17 bases between. The length of the CDR3 is 15 residues. In germline, CDR1 is PRHDT, CDR2 FYEKMQ (reference sequence). The CDR3 loop reads CASSYRDPGNYEQYF. CDR3 bases: TGTGCCAGCAGCTACCGGGACCCAGGTAATTACGAGCAGTACTTC. Based on the CDR3 plus reference TRBV13 and TRBJ2-7, the full variable domain is AAGVIQSPRHLIKEKRETATLKCYPIPRHDTVYWYQQGPGQDPQFLISFYEKMQSDKGSIPDRFSAQQFSDYHSELNMSSLELGDSALYFCASSYRDPGNYEQYFGPGTRLTVT.

The chain recombines TRBV7-9 with TRBJ1-3; D perhaps matches TRBD1 (6 bases). The germline V gene encodes CDR1 SEHNR and CDR2 FQNEAQ (reference sequence). The CDR3 extends over 14 amino acids. V lost 6 bases and J lost 2, with 11 bases in between. The CDR3 bases are TGTGCCAGCAGTACGCCAGGGGCTGGAAACACCATATATTTT. Protein: CASSTPGAGNTIYF.

The chain has TRBV5-6 and TRBJ1-2, with 7 bases aligning to TRBD1. From germline, CDR1 is SGHDT and CDR2 YYEEEE. There are 17 residues in the CDR3. Trimming took 0 bases from V and 1 from J; bases not matched to a gene: 9. The CDR3 here is CASSLGQGVTHNYGYTF. The CDR3 DNA follows: TGTGCCAGCAGCTTGGGACAGGGTGTAACCCATAACTATGGCTACACCTTC.

The chain has TRBV19 and TRBJ2-2, with D unclear. CDR1 LNHDA and CDR2 SQIVND come from the germline V gene (reference sequence). V was clipped by 9 bases and J by 0 bases, with 14 bases between them. CDR3 length: 15 amino acids. The CDR3 loop is CASLSEIANTGELFF. The DNA for the CDR3 is TGTGCCAGCCTTTCGGAAATCGCGAACACCGGGGAGCTGTTTTTT.

This chain uses TRBV14 with TRBJ1-6; tentative D call: TRBD1 (6 bases). The CDR3 spans 15 residues. Per germline, CDR1 SGHDN and CDR2 FVKESK. Trimming removed 1 base from V and 11 bases from J, with 15 bases in between. The CDR3 here is CASSQGRTVSTPLHF. The CDR3 coding sequence is TGTGCCAGCAGCCAAGGTCGGACAGTCTCGACACCCCTCCACTTT. Together with reference TRBV14 and TRBJ1-6, the CDR3 gives the full variable domain: EAGVTQFPSHSVIEKGQTVTLRCDPISGHDNLYWYRRVMGKEIKFLLHFVKESKQDESGMPNNRFLAERTGGTYSTLKVQPAELEDSGVYFCASSQGRTVSTPLHFGNGTRLTVT.

The chain employs TRBV4-3 and TRBJ1-2; D is possibly TRBD1 (6 bases). The CDR3 runs 15 residues. The germline CDR1 and CDR2 sequences are LGHNA and YSLEER. Trimming removed 1 base at V and 5 bases at J, with 14 bases between. The CDR3 region has the DNA TGCGCCAGCAGCCAAGCACTACAGGGAGAATATGGCTACACCTTC. Its translation: CASSQALQGEYGYTF.

The rearrangement joins TRBV11-3 to TRBJ2-2; D remains ambiguous. CDR1 is SGHNT, CDR2 YENEEA, per germline. The CDR3 is made up of 12 amino acids. The V end was cut by 0 bases, the J end by 6 bases, with 2 bases between. The CDR3 protein is CASSLESGELFF. The CDR3 DNA is TGTGCCAGCAGCTTAGAATCCGGGGAGCTGTTTTTT.

CDR3 sequence (DNA): TGTGCCATCAGTCCACCAGGGACCTCCTACGAGCAGTACTTC. It specifies CAISPPGTSYEQYF. The chain carries TRBV10-3 and TRBJ2-7; possibly TRBD1 or TRBD2 for D (5 bases each). From germline, CDR1 is ENHRY and CDR2 SYGVKD. V was pared by 5 bases and J by 0 bases, with 11 bases between. The CDR3 runs 14 residues.

The V call is TRBV6-1, the J call TRBJ1-2; D is perhaps TRBD1 (5 bases). The CDR3 runs 14 residues. CDR1 and CDR2 (germline): MNHNS, SASEGT. The ends were cut back, 1 base at V and 4 bases at J, with 10 bases in the middle. The CDR3 region is CASSEVGLGYGYTF. The CDR3 coding sequence is TGTGCCAGCAGTGAAGTGGGGCTAGGCTATGGCTACACCTTC.